This paragraph reports one T cell receptor (beta chain). These data come from a study of T cell changes during pregnancy in multiple sclerosis. Assay used: immunoSEQ multiplex PCR; TCRdb lists only in-frame clones, some missing. In the table there are fewer than 40,000 clones, approximately 90% of which are singletons. Trimming took off 5 bases at V and 6 bases at J, with 23 bases between the two ends. Germline CDR1 reads SGHRS; CDR2 reads YFSETQ. The length of the CDR3 is 16 residues. Sequencing used CD8+ T cells from peripheral blood mononuclear cells, obtained before pregnancy. This receptor was identified in a female donor with multiple sclerosis, enrolled in a pregnancy study. The chain employs TRBV5-1 and TRBJ1-2; tentative D call: TRBD1 (6 bases). The CDR3 bases are TGCGCCAGCAGTGAATTCCAGGGCCCCAACAGGGATGGCTACACCTTC. This translates into CASSEFQGPNRDGYTF.